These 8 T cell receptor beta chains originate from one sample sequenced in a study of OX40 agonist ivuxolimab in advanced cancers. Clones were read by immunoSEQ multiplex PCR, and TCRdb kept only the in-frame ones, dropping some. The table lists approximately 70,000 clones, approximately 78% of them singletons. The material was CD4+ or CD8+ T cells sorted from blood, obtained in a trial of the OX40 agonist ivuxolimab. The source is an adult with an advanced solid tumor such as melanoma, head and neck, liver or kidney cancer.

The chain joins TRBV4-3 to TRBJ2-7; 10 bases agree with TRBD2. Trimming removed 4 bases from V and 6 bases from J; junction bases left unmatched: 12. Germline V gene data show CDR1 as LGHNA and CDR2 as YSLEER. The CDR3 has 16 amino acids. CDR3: CASSPDAAGGPGEQYF. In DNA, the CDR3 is TGCGCCAGCAGCCCCGACGCAGCGGGAGGGCCCGGCGAGCAGTACTTC.

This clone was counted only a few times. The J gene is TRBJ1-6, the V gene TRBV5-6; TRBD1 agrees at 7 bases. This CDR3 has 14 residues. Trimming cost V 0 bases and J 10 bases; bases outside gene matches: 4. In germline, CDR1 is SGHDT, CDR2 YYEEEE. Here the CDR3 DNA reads TGTGCCAGCAGCTTGGAGAGGGGGCGATCACCCCTCCACTTT. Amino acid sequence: CASSLERGRSPLHF.

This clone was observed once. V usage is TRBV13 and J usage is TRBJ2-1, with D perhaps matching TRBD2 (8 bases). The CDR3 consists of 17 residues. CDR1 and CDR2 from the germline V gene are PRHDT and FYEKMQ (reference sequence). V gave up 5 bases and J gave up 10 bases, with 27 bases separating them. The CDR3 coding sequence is TGTGCCAGCAGCCCTGAGGGGGCCCTAGCGGGTCGTAGGGAGCAGTTCTTC. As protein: CASSPEGALAGRREQFF.

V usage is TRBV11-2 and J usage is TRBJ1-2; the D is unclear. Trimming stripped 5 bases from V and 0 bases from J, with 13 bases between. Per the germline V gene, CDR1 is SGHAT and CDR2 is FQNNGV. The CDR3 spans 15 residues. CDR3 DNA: TGTGCCAGCAGCCCTTTGATTTTAGCTAACTATGGCTACACCTTC. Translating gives CASSPLILANYGYTF.

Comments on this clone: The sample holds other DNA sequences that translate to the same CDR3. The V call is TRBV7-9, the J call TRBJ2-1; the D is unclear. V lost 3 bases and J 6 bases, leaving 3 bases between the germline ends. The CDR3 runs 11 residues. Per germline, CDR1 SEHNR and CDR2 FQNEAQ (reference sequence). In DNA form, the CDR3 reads TGTGCCAGCAGCTTGCTCAATGAGCAGTTCTTC. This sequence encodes CASSLLNEQFF.

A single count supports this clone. The CDR3 region is CASRSGLAGGPGEQYF. In nucleotides, the CDR3 is TGTGCCAGCAGATCCGGACTAGCGGGAGGGCCGGGGGAGCAGTACTTC. The J gene is TRBJ2-7, the V gene TRBV7-2; 15 bases match TRBD2. Germline CDR1 is SGHTA and CDR2 is FQGNSA. The CDR3 is made up of 16 amino acids. Trimming took 6 bases from V and 7 from J; bases not matched to a gene: 10.

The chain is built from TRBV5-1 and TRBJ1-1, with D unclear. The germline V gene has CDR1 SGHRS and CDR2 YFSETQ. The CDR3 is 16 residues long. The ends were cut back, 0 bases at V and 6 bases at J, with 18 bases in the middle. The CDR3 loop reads CASSLGQAAVGPEAFF. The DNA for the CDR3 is TGCGCCAGCAGCTTGGGCCAGGCGGCGGTCGGCCCTGAAGCTTTCTTT.

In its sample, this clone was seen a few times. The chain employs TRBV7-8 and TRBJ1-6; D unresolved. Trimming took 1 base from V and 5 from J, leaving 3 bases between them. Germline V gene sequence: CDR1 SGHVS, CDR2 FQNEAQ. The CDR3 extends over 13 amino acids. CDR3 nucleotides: TGTGCCAGCAGCTTAGGCCATAATTCACCCCTCCACTTT. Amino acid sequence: CASSLGHNSPLHF.